Included here is one TCR beta chain sequence, with context. The antigen is not known. The data are from a study of T cell responses to AZD1222 COVID-19 vaccine. About the research overall: Second-dose recipients at about 4 or about 12 weeks were treated as one pooled group. General study points: Spike was spanned by vaccine-associated CD4 TCRs, which were dominant at 160-218 and 743-854. Breadth and depth of Spike-specific TCRs rose after two AZD1222 doses. A mostly white British donor set with more females was recruited, and clonal diversity was possibly underestimated.

CDR1 is GTSNPN, CDR2 SVGIG, per germline (reference sequence). V lost 2 bases to trimming and J lost 5 bases; unmatched junction nucleotides: 2. The CDR3 runs 12 residues. Using immunoSEQ multiplex PCR, the repertoire was profiled, and TCRdb retains in-frame clones only, with some absent. The sample contains tens of thousands of clones, approximately 91% of which appear only once. This sequence joins TRBV30 and TRBJ2-5; TRBD2 matches 7 bases. The material was peripheral blood, obtained on day 0 of AZD1222 vaccination. The TCR sequence derives from an adult in good health. The CDR3 reads CAWSIGGETQYF. In DNA form, the CDR3 reads TGTGCCTGGAGTATCGGGGGGGAGACCCAGTACTTC.